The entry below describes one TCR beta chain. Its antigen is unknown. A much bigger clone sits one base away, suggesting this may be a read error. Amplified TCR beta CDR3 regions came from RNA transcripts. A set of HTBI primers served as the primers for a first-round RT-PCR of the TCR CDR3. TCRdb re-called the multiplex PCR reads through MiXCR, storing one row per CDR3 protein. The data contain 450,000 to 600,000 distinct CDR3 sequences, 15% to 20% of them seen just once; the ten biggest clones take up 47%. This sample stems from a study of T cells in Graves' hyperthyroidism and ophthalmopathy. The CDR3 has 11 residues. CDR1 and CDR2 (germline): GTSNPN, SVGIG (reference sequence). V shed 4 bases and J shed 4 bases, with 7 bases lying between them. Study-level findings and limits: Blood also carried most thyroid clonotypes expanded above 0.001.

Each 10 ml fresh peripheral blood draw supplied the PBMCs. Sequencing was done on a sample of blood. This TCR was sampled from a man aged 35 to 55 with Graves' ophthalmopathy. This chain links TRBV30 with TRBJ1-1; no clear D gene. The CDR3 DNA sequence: TGTGCCTGGACAAGGAGCACTGAAGCTTTCTTT. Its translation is CAWTRSTEAFF.